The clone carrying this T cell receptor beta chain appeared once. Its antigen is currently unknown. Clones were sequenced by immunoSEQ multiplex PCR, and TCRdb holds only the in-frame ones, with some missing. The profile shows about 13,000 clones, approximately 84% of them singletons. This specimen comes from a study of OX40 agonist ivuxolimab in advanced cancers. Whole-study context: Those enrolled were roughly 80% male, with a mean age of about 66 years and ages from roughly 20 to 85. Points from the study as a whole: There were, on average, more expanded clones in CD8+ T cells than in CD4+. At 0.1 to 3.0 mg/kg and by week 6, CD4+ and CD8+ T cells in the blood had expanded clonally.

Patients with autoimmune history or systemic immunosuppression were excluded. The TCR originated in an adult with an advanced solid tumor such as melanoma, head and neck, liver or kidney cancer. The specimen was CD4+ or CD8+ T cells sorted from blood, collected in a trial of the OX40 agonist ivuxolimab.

The CDR3 is CASSFSGTGGNEKLFF. The CDR3 DNA follows: TGTGCCAGCAGCTTTTCCGGGACAGGGGGGAATGAAAAACTGTTTTTT. The chain links TRBV7-8 to TRBJ1-4; 11 bases match TRBD1. The CDR3 loop spans 16 amino acids. With 3 bases clipped from V and 5 bases from J, the junction kept 5 bases outside the gene matches. CDR1 is SGHVS and CDR2 is FQNEAQ in the germline V gene.